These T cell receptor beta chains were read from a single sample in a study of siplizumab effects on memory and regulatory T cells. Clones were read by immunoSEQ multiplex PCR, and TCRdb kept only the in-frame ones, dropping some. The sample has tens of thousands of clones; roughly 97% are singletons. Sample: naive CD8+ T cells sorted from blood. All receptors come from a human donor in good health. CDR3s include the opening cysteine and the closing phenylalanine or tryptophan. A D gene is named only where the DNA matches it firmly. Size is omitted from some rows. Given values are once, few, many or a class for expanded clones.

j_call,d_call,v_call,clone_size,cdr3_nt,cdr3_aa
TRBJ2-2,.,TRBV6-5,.,TGTGCCAGCAGGATGACAGGTCAAACCGGGGAGCTGTTTTTT,CASRMTGQTGELFF
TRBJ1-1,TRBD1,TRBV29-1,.,TGCAGCGCTGAGGACAGGGGACCTGAAGCTTTCTTT,CSAEDRGPEAFF
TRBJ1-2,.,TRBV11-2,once,TGTGCCAGCAGCTTAGTAGTAACAGGGAGCTATGGCTACACCTTC,CASSLVVTGSYGYTF
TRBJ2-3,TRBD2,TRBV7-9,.,TGTGCCAGCAGCTTATCCAGCGGGGGGGATACAGATACGCAGTATTTT,CASSLSSGGDTDTQYF
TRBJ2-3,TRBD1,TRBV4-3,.,TGCGCCAGCAGCCAAGGACAGGGAGATACGCAGTATTTT,CASSQGQGDTQYF
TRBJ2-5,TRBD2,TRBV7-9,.,TGTGCCAGCAGCCCTATAGCGGGGGGGCCGGAGACCCAGTACTTC,CASSPIAGGPETQYF
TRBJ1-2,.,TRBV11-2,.,TGTGCCAGCAGCGCCACCTATGGCTACACCTTC,CASSATYGYTF
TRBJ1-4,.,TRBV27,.,TGTGCCAGCAGTTTATATTCGGGAGCAACTAATGAAAAACTGTTTTTT,CASSLYSGATNEKLFF
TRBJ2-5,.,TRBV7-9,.,TGTGCCAGCTCTGGGGCTGAAGAGACCCAGTACTTC,CASSGAEETQYF
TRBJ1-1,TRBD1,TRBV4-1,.,TGCGCCAGCAGCCAACAGCCTAGACAGGGGATGAACACTGAAGCTTTCTTT,CASSQQPRQGMNTEAFF
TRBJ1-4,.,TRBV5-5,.,TGTGCCAGCAGCCAACCCGACAAGGAAGCTAATGAAAAACTGTTTTTT,CASSQPDKEANEKLFF
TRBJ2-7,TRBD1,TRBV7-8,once,TGTGCCAGCAGCTTGGACAGGGGGCCCTCCTACGAGCAGTACTTC,CASSLDRGPSYEQYF
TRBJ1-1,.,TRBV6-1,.,TGTGCCAGCAGTGAGGTGTCGTACACTGAAGCTTTCTTT,CASSEVSYTEAFF
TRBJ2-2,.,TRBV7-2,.,TGTGCCAGCACGGAGGTGAAGGCGAACACCGGGGAGCTGTTTTTT,CASTEVKANTGELFF
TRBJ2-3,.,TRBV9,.,TGTGCCAGCAGCCTCAGCACAGATACGCAGTATTTT,CASSLSTDTQYF
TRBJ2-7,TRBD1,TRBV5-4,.,TGTGCCAGCAGCCCTGGACAGGGGGAGTACTTC,CASSPGQGEYF
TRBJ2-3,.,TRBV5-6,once,TGTGCCAGCAGCTTGGATGGGACAGATACGCAGTATTTT,CASSLDGTDTQYF
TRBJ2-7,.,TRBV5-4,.,TGTGCCAGCAGCCAACCCGGACGCCTCGCCGACGAGCAGTACTTC,CASSQPGRLADEQYF
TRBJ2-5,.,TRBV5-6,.,TGTGCCAGCAGCTTGCTCGAGGAGACCCAGTACTTC,CASSLLEETQYF
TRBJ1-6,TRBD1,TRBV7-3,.,TGTGCCAGCAGCTCGGGACAGTCTAATTCACCCCTCCACTTT,CASSSGQSNSPLHF
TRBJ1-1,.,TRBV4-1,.,TGCGCCAGCAGCCCTACCTCCCTCGGGAACACTGAAGCTTTCTTT,CASSPTSLGNTEAFF
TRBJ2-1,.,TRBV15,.,TGTGCCACCAGCAGGGGGGGGCCTTACAATGAGCAGTTCTTC,CATSRGGPYNEQFF
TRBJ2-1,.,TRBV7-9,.,TGTGCCAGCAGCTTAGATGGGGGGAGCAATGAGCAGTTCTTC,CASSLDGGSNEQFF
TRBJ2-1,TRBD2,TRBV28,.,TGTGCCAGCACCCGGACTAGGAGAGACGATGAGCAGTTCTTC,CASTRTRRDDEQFF
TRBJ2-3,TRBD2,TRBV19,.,TGTGCCAGTAGTCGGACTAGCGGGGATAGCACAGATACGCAGTATTTT,CASSRTSGDSTDTQYF
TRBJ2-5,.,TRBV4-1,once,TGCGCCAGCAGCCAAGGTCGGGAGACCCAGTACTTC,CASSQGRETQYF
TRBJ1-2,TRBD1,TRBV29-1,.,TGCAGCGTTGAAGACGGGCAAGCGACAGGGTCTAACTATGGCTACACCTTC,CSVEDGQATGSNYGYTF
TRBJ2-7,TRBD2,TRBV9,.,TGTGCCAGCGGGGCATGGGCTAGCGGGGGGATGTCCTACGAGCAGTACTTC,CASGAWASGGMSYEQYF
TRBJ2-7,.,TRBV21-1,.,TGTGCCAGCAGCGATGTACAGGGCCCCCACTACGAGCAGTACTTC,CASSDVQGPHYEQYF
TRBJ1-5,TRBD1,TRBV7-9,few,TGTGCCAGCAGCCCGGGGACAGGATATCAGCCCCAGCATTTT,CASSPGTGYQPQHF
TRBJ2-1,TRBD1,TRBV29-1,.,TGCAGCGTTGTATCCCTCAGCAACAGGGGCGATGAGCAGTTCTTC,CSVVSLSNRGDEQFF
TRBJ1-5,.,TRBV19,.,TGTGCCAGTAGTCCCCGCTGGCAACAGGGTATAAAGCGTCCCCATCAGCCCCAGCATTTT,CASSPRWQQGIKRPHQPQHF
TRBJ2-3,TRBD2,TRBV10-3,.,TGTGCCATCAGTGAGCGAACTAGCGAGGATACGCAGTATTTT,CAISERTSEDTQYF
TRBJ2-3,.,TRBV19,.,TGTGCCAGTCAACAACTCGCCCTTCAGGGTGACGGCTCAGATACGCAGTATTTT,CASQQLALQGDGSDTQYF
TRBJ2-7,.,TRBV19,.,TGTGCCAGTAGTATAGTCGGCCTACCAGGATCCGAGCAGTACTTC,CASSIVGLPGSEQYF